This entry concerns a single TCR beta chain. The data were produced by immunoSEQ multiplex PCR, yet TCRdb's version contains in-frame clones alone and is incomplete. The sample comprises roughly 720,000 clones, roughly 87% of which are singletons, and 34% rests with the top ten. The data derive from a study of shared clonotypes between healthy human individuals. The CDR3 has 13 amino acids. The germline V gene has CDR1 MNHEY and CDR2 SVGAGI. Trimming removed 2 bases from V and 4 bases from J, with 9 bases in between. This clonotype originated in a man aged 18 to 30 in good health. Some clones in this sample may be carry-over from other donors' samples. This chain joins TRBV6-5 and TRBJ2-7; D possibly corresponds to TRBD1 (6 bases). The sequenced material came from memory CD8+ T cells from PBMCs. The subset is: CD45RO+ cells pooled with CCR7-negative TemRA cells. In DNA form, the CDR3 reads TGTGCCAGCAGTTACGGGACACTATACGAGCAGTACTTC. It yields the protein CASSYGTLYEQYF.